These T cell receptor beta chains were read from a single sample in a study of T cell responses to AZD1222 COVID-19 vaccine. Clones were read by immunoSEQ multiplex PCR, and TCRdb kept only the in-frame ones, dropping some. Here the sample spans approximately 190,000 clones, around 90% being singletons. The material sequenced was peripheral blood, taken on day 0 of AZD1222 vaccination. The source of these receptors is an adult in good health. The CDR3 runs from the conserved cysteine through the conserved F or W. The order of the fields is J gene, clone size, V gene, D gene, CDR3 DNA, CDR3 protein. D genes are given only for firm matches. Only part of the rows carry a size: once, few, many, or a class if the clone is expanded.

j_call: TRBJ1-1; clone_size: -; v_call: TRBV3-1/TRBV3-2; d_call: -; cdr3_nt: TGTGCCAGCAGCCAATCGACTGTAGCTTTCTTT; cdr3_aa: CASSQSTVAFF
j_call: TRBJ2-5; clone_size: -; v_call: TRBV5-4; d_call: TRBD2; cdr3_nt: TGTGCCAGCAGCACGCCGGGACTAGTCCAAGAGACCCAGTACTTC; cdr3_aa: CASSTPGLVQETQYF
j_call: TRBJ2-5; clone_size: -; v_call: TRBV5-1; d_call: TRBD2; cdr3_nt: TGCGCCAGCAGCTTGGAGGTAGCGGGAGGGCCAAGTCGTGGGACCCAGTACTTC; cdr3_aa: CASSLEVAGGPSRGTQYF
j_call: TRBJ1-1; clone_size: -; v_call: TRBV29-1; d_call: TRBD1; cdr3_nt: TGCAGCGGAAACGCAGGGGGGGGGACTGAAGCTTTCTTT; cdr3_aa: CSGNAGGGTEAFF
j_call: TRBJ1-4; clone_size: once; v_call: TRBV11-2; d_call: -; cdr3_nt: TGTGCCAGCAGCCCGACAGAGGCCGTGGCAGAAAAACTGTTTTTT; cdr3_aa: CASSPTEAVAEKLFF
j_call: TRBJ1-2; clone_size: once; v_call: TRBV13; d_call: TRBD1; cdr3_nt: TGTGCCAGCAGCACCCGGGACAGCGCTTTTGATTACTATGGCTACACCTTC; cdr3_aa: CASSTRDSAFDYYGYTF
j_call: TRBJ2-5; clone_size: -; v_call: TRBV2; d_call: TRBD1; cdr3_nt: TGTGCCAGCAGCCGGGACAGTCAAGAGACCCAGTACTTC; cdr3_aa: CASSRDSQETQYF
j_call: TRBJ2-7; clone_size: once; v_call: TRBV7-9; d_call: TRBD1; cdr3_nt: TGTGCCAGCAGCCGACAGGGTTCCTACGAGCAGTACTTC; cdr3_aa: CASSRQGSYEQYF
j_call: TRBJ2-1; clone_size: -; v_call: TRBV7-9; d_call: -; cdr3_nt: TGTGCCAGCAGCGGACGGACTTGGACCCTCAATGAGCAGTTCTTC; cdr3_aa: CASSGRTWTLNEQFF
j_call: TRBJ2-7; clone_size: -; v_call: TRBV28; d_call: -; cdr3_nt: TGTGCCAGCAGTTTGTTGATTAGCGGAACCTACGAGCAGTACTTC; cdr3_aa: CASSLLISGTYEQYF
j_call: TRBJ2-7; clone_size: -; v_call: TRBV2; d_call: -; cdr3_nt: TGTGCCAGCAGTGAAGGGCAGCTATCCTACGAGCAGTACTTC; cdr3_aa: CASSEGQLSYEQYF
j_call: TRBJ2-2; clone_size: -; v_call: TRBV7-3; d_call: -; cdr3_nt: TGTGCCAGCAGCTTAGCATGGGGACCGAACACCGGGGAGCTGTTTTTT; cdr3_aa: CASSLAWGPNTGELFF
j_call: TRBJ2-7; clone_size: -; v_call: TRBV9; d_call: TRBD1; cdr3_nt: TGTGCCAGCAGCTCTGATACAGGGGGCTCGTACGAGCAGTACTTC; cdr3_aa: CASSSDTGGSYEQYF
j_call: TRBJ1-3; clone_size: -; v_call: TRBV4-1; d_call: -; cdr3_nt: TGCGCCAGCAGCCAACATTCCTCTGGAAACACCATATATTTT; cdr3_aa: CASSQHSSGNTIYF
j_call: TRBJ2-5; clone_size: -; v_call: TRBV19; d_call: TRBD1; cdr3_nt: TGTGCCAGTAGACCACGACAGGGATCGAAGACCCAGTACTTC; cdr3_aa: CASRPRQGSKTQYF
j_call: TRBJ1-2; clone_size: -; v_call: TRBV6-5; d_call: TRBD1; cdr3_nt: TGTGCCAGCAGTAGATTTTCCGGGACAGGGGGTGGCTACACCTTC; cdr3_aa: CASSRFSGTGGGYTF
j_call: TRBJ2-6; clone_size: -; v_call: TRBV11-2; d_call: -; cdr3_nt: TGTGCCAGCAGCTTAGCCGGGGCCAACGTCCTGACTTTC; cdr3_aa: CASSLAGANVLTF
j_call: TRBJ2-3; clone_size: -; v_call: TRBV11-2; d_call: -; cdr3_nt: TGTGCCAGCAGCTTAGTCGGCGCAGACTATACGCAGTATTTT; cdr3_aa: CASSLVGADYTQYF
j_call: TRBJ2-7; clone_size: -; v_call: TRBV5-1; d_call: TRBD2; cdr3_nt: TGCGCCAGCAGCTTGATAAGCGGGAGGGCCTCCGAGCAGTACTTC; cdr3_aa: CASSLISGRASEQYF
j_call: TRBJ1-1; clone_size: -; v_call: TRBV28; d_call: -; cdr3_nt: TGTGCCAGCAGTCCGCTCACGGACACTGAAGCTTTCTTT; cdr3_aa: CASSPLTDTEAFF
j_call: TRBJ1-1; clone_size: -; v_call: TRBV5-4; d_call: -; cdr3_nt: TGTGCCAGCAGCCTGCCGGGGCGGCTCACTGAAGCTTTCTTT; cdr3_aa: CASSLPGRLTEAFF
j_call: TRBJ1-1; clone_size: -; v_call: TRBV11-3; d_call: -; cdr3_nt: TGTGCCAGCAGCCGCGGCGTGGGGACTGAAGCTTTCTTT; cdr3_aa: CASSRGVGTEAFF
j_call: TRBJ1-2; clone_size: -; v_call: TRBV4-3; d_call: -; cdr3_nt: TGCGCCAGCAGCCAAGATGCCACATCTAACTATGGCTACACCTTC; cdr3_aa: CASSQDATSNYGYTF
j_call: TRBJ2-2; clone_size: -; v_call: TRBV19; d_call: -; cdr3_nt: TGTGCCAGTAATATGGGGGACGCATTAACCGGGGAGCTGTTTTTT; cdr3_aa: CASNMGDALTGELFF
j_call: TRBJ2-7; clone_size: -; v_call: TRBV7-3; d_call: -; cdr3_nt: TGTGCCAGCAGCCCGCAGGGGGGGGGCTACGAGCAGTACTTC; cdr3_aa: CASSPQGGGYEQYF
j_call: TRBJ2-5; clone_size: -; v_call: TRBV5-1; d_call: -; cdr3_nt: TGCGCCAGCAGCTTGTTTCCCGGACAAGAGACCCAGTACTTC; cdr3_aa: CASSLFPGQETQYF
j_call: TRBJ2-1; clone_size: -; v_call: TRBV7-8; d_call: -; cdr3_nt: TGTGCCAGCAGCCCGGGCGGCTACAATGAGCAGTTCTTC; cdr3_aa: CASSPGGYNEQFF
j_call: TRBJ2-5; clone_size: -; v_call: TRBV29-1; d_call: TRBD1; cdr3_nt: TGCAGCGTCCCACAGGGGGCGGTCGGGGTTGTCCAGTACTTC; cdr3_aa: CSVPQGAVGVVQYF
j_call: TRBJ1-2; clone_size: -; v_call: TRBV19; d_call: -; cdr3_nt: TGTGCCAGTAGTAACCCCTCTAAGGCTGGCTACACCTTC; cdr3_aa: CASSNPSKAGYTF
j_call: TRBJ1-5; clone_size: -; v_call: TRBV19; d_call: TRBD1; cdr3_nt: TGTGCCAGTAGCAACATATGGGGACAGGGGAATCAGCCCCAGCATTTT; cdr3_aa: CASSNIWGQGNQPQHF
j_call: TRBJ2-7; clone_size: -; v_call: TRBV19; d_call: -; cdr3_nt: TGTGCCAGTAGTATGAGCCGGACCTGGTACGAGCAGTACTTC; cdr3_aa: CASSMSRTWYEQYF
j_call: TRBJ2-2; clone_size: -; v_call: TRBV3-1/TRBV3-2; d_call: TRBD2; cdr3_nt: TGTGCCAGCAGCCAACTTTATGAAGCGGGAGAAATTGTGGGCACCGGGGAGCTGTTTTTT; cdr3_aa: CASSQLYEAGEIVGTGELFF
j_call: TRBJ2-1; clone_size: few; v_call: TRBV11-1; d_call: -; cdr3_nt: TGTGCCAGCAGCGACGAACAGGGGACTTACAATGAGCAGTTCTTC; cdr3_aa: CASSDEQGTYNEQFF
j_call: TRBJ2-7; clone_size: -; v_call: TRBV6-5; d_call: -; cdr3_nt: TGTGCCAGCAGGCCAGGGGGGTTCTACGAGCAGTACTTC; cdr3_aa: CASRPGGFYEQYF
j_call: TRBJ2-7; clone_size: -; v_call: TRBV28; d_call: -; cdr3_nt: TGTGCCAGACAGGGAGGGACCTACGAGCAGTACTTC; cdr3_aa: CARQGGTYEQYF
j_call: TRBJ2-7; clone_size: -; v_call: TRBV5-4; d_call: -; cdr3_nt: TGTGCCAGCAGCTGGGGGGACCGAATTAACGAGCAGTACTTC; cdr3_aa: CASSWGDRINEQYF
j_call: TRBJ2-3; clone_size: once; v_call: TRBV5-1; d_call: TRBD2; cdr3_nt: TGCGCCAGCAGCTTGTCAGCGGGGGGCCCAACAGATACGCAGTATTTT; cdr3_aa: CASSLSAGGPTDTQYF
j_call: TRBJ1-2; clone_size: -; v_call: TRBV5-1; d_call: -; cdr3_nt: TGCGCCAGCAGCGAGGACGGAAGCGACTATGGCTACACCTTC; cdr3_aa: CASSEDGSDYGYTF
j_call: TRBJ1-5; clone_size: once; v_call: TRBV7-8; d_call: TRBD1; cdr3_nt: TGTGCCAGCAGCCAGGCGGGACAGGGGGTCCGACAGCCCCAGCATTTT; cdr3_aa: CASSQAGQGVRQPQHF
j_call: TRBJ1-2; clone_size: -; v_call: TRBV4-1; d_call: -; cdr3_nt: TGCGCCAGCAGCCAAGATCAGTATCGGCTGAACTATGGCTACACCTTC; cdr3_aa: CASSQDQYRLNYGYTF
j_call: TRBJ1-2; clone_size: few; v_call: TRBV11-2; d_call: -; cdr3_nt: TGTGCCAGCAGCTTAGACGTTATCGGCGGCTACACCTTC; cdr3_aa: CASSLDVIGGYTF
j_call: TRBJ1-2; clone_size: -; v_call: TRBV9; d_call: -; cdr3_nt: TGTGCCAGCAGCGTAGCACCATCCCTAGGATATGGCTACACCTTC; cdr3_aa: CASSVAPSLGYGYTF
j_call: TRBJ1-2; clone_size: -; v_call: TRBV3-1/TRBV3-2; d_call: TRBD1; cdr3_nt: TGTGCCAGCAGCCCAGATACTATTTTCGGGACAGCCTATGGCTACACCTTC; cdr3_aa: CASSPDTIFGTAYGYTF
j_call: TRBJ2-5; clone_size: -; v_call: TRBV28; d_call: -; cdr3_nt: TGTGCCAGCAGTTTCACCCAGGGAGGTGGAGAGACCCAGTACTTC; cdr3_aa: CASSFTQGGGETQYF
j_call: TRBJ2-5; clone_size: once; v_call: TRBV29-1; d_call: TRBD1; cdr3_nt: TGCAGCGTTGGGGACAGGGTTCAAGAGACCCAGTACTTC; cdr3_aa: CSVGDRVQETQYF
j_call: TRBJ1-1; clone_size: -; v_call: TRBV21-1; d_call: -; cdr3_nt: TGTGCCAGCAGCCCGAACAGGGGTGTGAACACTGAAGCTTTCTTT; cdr3_aa: CASSPNRGVNTEAFF